A selection of T cell receptor beta chains follows, all from one sample in a study of T-cell reconstitution after alpha-beta-depleted transplantation in children. TCRdb reprocessed the PCR reads with MiXCR, giving one entry per CDR3 protein. The data contain under 750,000 distinct CDR3 sequences, roughly 23% of them singletons. The sample here was PBMCs, mostly from graft donor cells, taken 360 days after TCRalphabeta/CD19-depleted stem cell transplant. These receptor sequences come from a boy under two years old who had a stem cell transplant for acute myeloid leukemia, so the T cells may come from the graft donor. Each CDR3 is given with its conserved first and last residue. Each record gives: J gene, V gene, CDR3 protein.

J: TRBJ1-5
V: TRBV2
CDR3: CASSDPRQPQHF

J: TRBJ2-5
V: TRBV29-1
CDR3: CSVEDQGSGTQETQYF

J: TRBJ2-7
V: TRBV7-2
CDR3: CASSKRDRADEQYF

J: TRBJ2-6
V: TRBV12-3/TRBV12-4
CDR3: CASSLADRVSGANVLTF

J: TRBJ1-4
V: TRBV7-7
CDR3: CASSPRGKRIEKLFF

J: TRBJ1-2
V: TRBV10-3
CDR3: CAISEGQDGYTF

J: TRBJ2-2
V: TRBV9
CDR3: CASSVAEGSNTGELFF

J: TRBJ1-6
V: TRBV6-1
CDR3: CASKGVGSYNSPLHF

J: TRBJ2-1
V: TRBV5-6
CDR3: CASSLSAGTLYNEQFF

J: TRBJ2-2
V: TRBV10-2
CDR3: CASTPEGTGVGQGTGELFF

J: TRBJ2-1
V: TRBV5-1
CDR3: CASSPRAGTGYNEQFF

J: TRBJ2-3
V: TRBV29-1
CDR3: CSVAQADTQYF

J: TRBJ2-7
V: TRBV20-1
CDR3: CSASSISYEQYF

J: TRBJ1-5
V: TRBV20-1
CDR3: CSARDTGGQMHF

J: TRBJ2-3
V: TRBV7-9
CDR3: CASSSRGGADTQYF

J: TRBJ2-3
V: TRBV11-2
CDR3: CASSYYKMAF

J: TRBJ1-6
V: TRBV11-3
CDR3: CASSLRGAISPAPLHF

J: TRBJ2-1
V: TRBV29-1
CDR3: CSVGDGEGGSQFF

J: TRBJ2-3
V: TRBV20-1
CDR3: CSAWTGGIDTQYF

J: TRBJ2-1
V: TRBV15
CDR3: CATSRGADRGENEQFF

J: TRBJ2-3
V: TRBV15
CDR3: CATSRDPADTQYF

J: TRBJ2-3
V: TRBV6-1
CDR3: CASRRRVGGTTDTQYF

J: TRBJ2-5
V: TRBV6-5
CDR3: CASSYSIGGKGIQETQYF

J: TRBJ2-3
V: TRBV7-2
CDR3: CASNLELLGGDTQYF

J: TRBJ2-5
V: TRBV7-6
CDR3: CASSLGDFQETQYF

J: TRBJ2-1
V: TRBV7-8
CDR3: CASSPRGLATANEQFF

J: TRBJ1-2
V: TRBV20-1
CDR3: CSARKGTPNYGYTF

J: TRBJ2-7
V: TRBV6-2/TRBV6-3
CDR3: CASSYRRGSWSYEQYF

J: TRBJ2-1
V: TRBV20-1
CDR3: CSARTSGGGWGYNEQFF

J: TRBJ2-1
V: TRBV6-1
CDR3: CASTRTASNNEQFF

J: TRBJ1-1
V: TRBV12-5
CDR3: CASGPGVRNTEAFF

J: TRBJ2-5
V: TRBV5-1
CDR3: CASSPAGSRSLETQYF

J: TRBJ2-5
V: TRBV9
CDR3: CASSVDGEETQYF

J: TRBJ2-1
V: TRBV7-7
CDR3: CASSLTQGSEQFF

J: TRBJ2-7
V: TRBV6-1
CDR3: CASSSPKFYEQYF

J: TRBJ1-1
V: TRBV29-1
CDR3: CSVVIRGVMNTEAFF

J: TRBJ2-4
V: TRBV7-2
CDR3: CASSPDGTSGVQYF

J: TRBJ2-5
V: TRBV7-2
CDR3: CASSLTPGGWETQYF

J: TRBJ1-3
V: TRBV6-1
CDR3: CASRQGFGNTIYF

J: TRBJ2-3
V: TRBV7-2
CDR3: CASSDFTQYF

J: TRBJ2-2
V: TRBV6-5
CDR3: CASSFSGGVGELFF

J: TRBJ2-7
V: TRBV4-3
CDR3: CASSQGHSKSYEQYF

J: TRBJ2-5
V: TRBV12-3/TRBV12-4
CDR3: CASSRPAGGLRETQYF

J: TRBJ2-2
V: TRBV12-3/TRBV12-4
CDR3: CASSFNGASSNTGELFF

J: TRBJ2-3
V: TRBV10-3
CDR3: CAISESGGHLSTDTQYF

J: TRBJ1-6
V: TRBV25-1
CDR3: CASSVTGGSWSPLHF

J: TRBJ2-6
V: TRBV15
CDR3: CATSRGGDRSGANVLTF

J: TRBJ2-5
V: TRBV5-1
CDR3: CASSERDSGQETQYF

J: TRBJ1-3
V: TRBV6-5
CDR3: CASSYSISSVSGNTIYF

J: TRBJ2-2
V: TRBV20-1
CDR3: CSARQRGGRITGELFF

J: TRBJ1-2
V: TRBV7-9
CDR3: CASSLYSFWTAYGYTF

J: TRBJ2-2
V: TRBV29-1
CDR3: CSVRTVWGTGELFF

J: TRBJ2-3
V: TRBV12-3/TRBV12-4
CDR3: CASSSRVLRDTQYF

J: TRBJ1-1
V: TRBV9
CDR3: CASSPHNRGTEAFF

J: TRBJ2-7
V: TRBV7-2
CDR3: CASRFTGTGYEQYF

J: TRBJ1-2
V: TRBV5-6
CDR3: CASSLGTSYGYTF

J: TRBJ2-3
V: TRBV7-3
CDR3: CASSLLSPPATDTQYF